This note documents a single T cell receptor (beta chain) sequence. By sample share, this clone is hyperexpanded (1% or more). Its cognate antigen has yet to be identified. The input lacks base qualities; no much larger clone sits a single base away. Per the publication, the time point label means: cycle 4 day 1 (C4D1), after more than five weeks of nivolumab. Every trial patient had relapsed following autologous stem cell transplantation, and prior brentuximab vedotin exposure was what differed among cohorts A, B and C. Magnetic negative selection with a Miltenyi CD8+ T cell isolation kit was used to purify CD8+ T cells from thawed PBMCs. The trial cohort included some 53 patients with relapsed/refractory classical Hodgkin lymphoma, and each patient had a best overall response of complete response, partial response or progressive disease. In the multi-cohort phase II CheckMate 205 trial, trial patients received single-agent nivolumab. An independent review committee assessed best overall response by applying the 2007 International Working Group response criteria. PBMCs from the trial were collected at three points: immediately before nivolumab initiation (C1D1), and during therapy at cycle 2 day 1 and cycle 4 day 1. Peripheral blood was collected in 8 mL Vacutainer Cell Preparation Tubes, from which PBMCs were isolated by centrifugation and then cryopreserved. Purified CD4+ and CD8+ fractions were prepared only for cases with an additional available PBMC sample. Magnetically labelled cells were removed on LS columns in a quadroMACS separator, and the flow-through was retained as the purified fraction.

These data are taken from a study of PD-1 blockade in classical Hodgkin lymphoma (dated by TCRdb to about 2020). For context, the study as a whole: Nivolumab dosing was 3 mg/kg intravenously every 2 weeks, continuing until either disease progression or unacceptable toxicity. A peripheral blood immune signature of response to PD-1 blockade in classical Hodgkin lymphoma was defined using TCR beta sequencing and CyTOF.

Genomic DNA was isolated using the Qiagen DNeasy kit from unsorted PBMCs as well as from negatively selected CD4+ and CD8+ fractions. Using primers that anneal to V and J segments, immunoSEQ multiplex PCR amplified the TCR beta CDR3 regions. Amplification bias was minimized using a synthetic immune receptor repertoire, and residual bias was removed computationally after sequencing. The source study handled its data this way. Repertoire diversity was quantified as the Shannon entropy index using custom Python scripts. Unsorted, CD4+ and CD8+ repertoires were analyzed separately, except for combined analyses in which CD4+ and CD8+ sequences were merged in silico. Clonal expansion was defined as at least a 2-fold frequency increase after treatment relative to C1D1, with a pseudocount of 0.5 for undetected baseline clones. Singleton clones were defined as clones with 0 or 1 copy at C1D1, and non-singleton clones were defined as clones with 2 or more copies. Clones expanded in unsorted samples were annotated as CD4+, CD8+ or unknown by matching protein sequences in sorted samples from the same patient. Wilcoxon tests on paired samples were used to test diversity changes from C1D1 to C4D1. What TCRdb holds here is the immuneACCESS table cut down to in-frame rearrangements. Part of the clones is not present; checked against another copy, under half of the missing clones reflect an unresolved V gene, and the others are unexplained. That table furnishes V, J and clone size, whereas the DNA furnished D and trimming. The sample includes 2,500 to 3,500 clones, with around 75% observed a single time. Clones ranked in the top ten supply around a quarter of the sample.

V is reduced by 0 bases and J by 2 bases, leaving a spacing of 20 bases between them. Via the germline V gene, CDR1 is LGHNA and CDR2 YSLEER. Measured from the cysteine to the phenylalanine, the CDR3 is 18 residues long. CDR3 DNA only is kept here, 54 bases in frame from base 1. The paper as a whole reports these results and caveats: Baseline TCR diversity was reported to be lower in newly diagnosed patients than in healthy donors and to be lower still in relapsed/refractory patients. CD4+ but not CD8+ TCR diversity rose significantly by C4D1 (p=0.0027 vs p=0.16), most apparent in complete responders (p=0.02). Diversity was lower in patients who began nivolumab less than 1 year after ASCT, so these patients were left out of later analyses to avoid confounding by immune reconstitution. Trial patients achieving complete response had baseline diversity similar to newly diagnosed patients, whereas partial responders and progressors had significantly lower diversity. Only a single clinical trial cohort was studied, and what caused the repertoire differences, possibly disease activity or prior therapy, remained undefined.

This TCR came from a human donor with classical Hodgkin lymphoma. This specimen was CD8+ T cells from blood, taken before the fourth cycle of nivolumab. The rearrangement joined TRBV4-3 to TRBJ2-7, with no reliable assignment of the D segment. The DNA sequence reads TGCGCCAGCAGCCAAGAGGTCTTTCGGGTCATCCCCCCCTACGAGCAGTACTTC. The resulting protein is CASSQEVFRVIPPYEQYF.